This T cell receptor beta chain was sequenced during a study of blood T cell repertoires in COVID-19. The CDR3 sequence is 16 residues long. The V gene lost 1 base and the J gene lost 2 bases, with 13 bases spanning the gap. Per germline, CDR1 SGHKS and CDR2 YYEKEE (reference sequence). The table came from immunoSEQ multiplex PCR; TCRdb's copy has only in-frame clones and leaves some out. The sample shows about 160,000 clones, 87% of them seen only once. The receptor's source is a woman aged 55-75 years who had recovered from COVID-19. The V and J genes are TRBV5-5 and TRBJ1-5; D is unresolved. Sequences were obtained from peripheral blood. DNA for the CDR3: TGTGCCAGCAGCTTGAGGCAGCAGGCCCGCAATCAGCCCCAGCATTTT. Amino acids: CASSLRQQARNQPQHF.